Below are 5 T cell receptor beta chains sequenced from a single sample in a study of identical twins. TCRdb reprocessed the 5' RACE reads with MiXCR, giving one entry per CDR3 protein. The table records about 450,000 distinct CDR3 sequences, around 20% of them present only once. Input material: naive T cells sorted from blood. Receptors originate from a man between 45 and 60 years old in good health.

This clonotype was seen many times. V and J are TRBV6-1 and TRBJ1-1; TRBD1 matches 7 bases. Losses at the gene ends were 4 bases for V and 2 bases for J; bases not matched to a gene: 4. The CDR3 has 14 amino acids. The germline gives CDR1 MNHNS, CDR2 SASEGT. The DNA of the CDR3 is TGTGCCAGCAGTGCCGGGACAGTCAACACTGAAGCTTTCTTT. Translated, it gives CASSAGTVNTEAFF.

This clonotype was seen repeatedly, ten times or more. The CDR3 region has the DNA TGTGCCAGCAGCGGAAACAGGGGTTCACCCCTCCACTTT. This gives the protein CASSGNRGSPLHF. This chain joins TRBV9 and TRBJ1-6; 7 bases align to TRBD1. Germline V gene lookup returns CDR1 SGDLS and CDR2 YYNGEE. The CDR3 spans 13 residues. V shed 3 bases and J 9 bases; nucleotides not matched to a gene: 3.

The J gene is TRBJ2-7, the V gene TRBV7-6, with 9 bases that match TRBD1. Trimming cost V 5 bases and J 3 bases; bases outside gene matches: 11. The CDR3 extends over 16 amino acids. Germline lookup yields CDR1 SGHVS and CDR2 FNYEAQ. CDR3 in amino acids: CASSAGTGFGNYEQYF. Here the CDR3 DNA reads TGTGCCAGCAGCGCCGGGACAGGGTTTGGGAACTACGAGCAGTACTTC.

The rearrangement links TRBV4-3 to TRBJ1-5; no reliable D call. Between the trimmed V and J ends, which lost 0 bases and 0 bases, there was a span of 3 bases. The CDR3 loop spans 14 amino acids. Germline V gene sequence: CDR1 LGHNA, CDR2 YSLEER. Written as DNA, the CDR3 is TGCGCCAGCAGCCAAGAATATAGCAATCAGCCCCAGCATTTT. This codes for CASSQEYSNQPQHF.

This clonotype occurred a few times. This chain connects TRBV5-6 to TRBJ2-1; a possible D gene is TRBD2 (6 bases). The CDR3 extends over 15 amino acids. From germline, CDR1 is SGHDT and CDR2 YYEEEE. Between the trimmed V and J ends, which lost 4 bases and 6 bases, there was a span of 17 bases. CDR3 in DNA: TGTGCCAGCAGCCCGACTAGTCGGGTACGCAATGAGCAGTTCTTC. Encoded protein: CASSPTSRVRNEQFF.